Reported below is one TCR beta chain. The sample originates from a study of blood T cell repertoires in COVID-19. The method was immunoSEQ multiplex PCR; TCRdb's version includes in-frame clones alone and lacks a portion of them. The sample lists roughly 150,000 clones; nearly 80% were seen once. Germline trimming cut 4 bases from V and 2 bases from J; bases unmatched to any gene: 3. The CDR3 length is 14 residues. CDR1 is SGHRS, CDR2 YFSETQ, per germline. The sample taken for sequencing was peripheral blood. The receptor was derived from a woman aged 80 or over with acute or convalescent COVID-19. This chain joins TRBV5-1 and TRBJ1-5; 7 nucleotides agree with TRBD1. The CDR3 region has the DNA TGCGCCAGCAGCGCTGGACAGGGCAATCAGCCCCAGCATTTT. Translated: CASSAGQGNQPQHF.